The entry that follows covers one TCR beta chain sequence. The data derive from a study of blood T cells in healthy people across ages. Next came a second PCR, run for about 6 to 11 cycles, which used a sample-barcoded 5' primer along with a J-beta primer mix. TCRdb itself ran the 5' RACE reads through MiXCR, one entry per CDR3 protein. The table records 700,000 or so distinct CDR3 sequences, around two fifths of them present only once. V lost 5 bases to trimming and J lost 1 base, with 6 bases between them. This CDR3 has 13 amino acids. Per germline, CDR1 MNHEY and CDR2 SVGEGT. The origin of this receptor is an elderly man in good health. Input material: blood. The rearrangement uses TRBV6-2 or TRBV6-3 and TRBJ2-1, with D unresolved. The CDR3 DNA follows: TGTGCCAGCAGTGATAAGTCCTACAATGAGCAGTTCTTC. Translating gives CASSDKSYNEQFF.